The present entry profiles one T cell receptor (beta chain) with its context. There is no known antigen for this receptor. Per-nucleotide qualities are absent, and no much larger clonotype sits a single base away. These data come from a study of control samples from healthy donors and cancer patients (dated by TCRdb to about 2020). Library prep was done by the immunoSEQ multiplex PCR assay. The immuneACCESS repertoire file appears here via TCRdb, limited to in-frame rearrangements. These files lack a portion of the clones; in checked studies, under half of the deficit traces to unresolved V genes, and the cause of the others is not known. The sample data list roughly 59,000 clones, and roughly 90% of these were observed just once. Of the sample, about 1.5% is held by the ten largest clones. The specimen sequenced was PBMCs. The receptor's source is a man aged 35-49 years with colorectal cancer.

The CDR3 corresponds to CASSVQGTINTGELFF. The nucleotide sequence is given as TGCGCCAGCAGCGTGCAGGGTACCATTAACACCGGGGAGCTGTTTTTT. The receptor chain draws on TRBV5-1 and TRBJ2-2; TRBD1 is possibly the D segment (5 matching bases). The germline V gene gives CDR1 as SGHRS and CDR2 as YFSETQ. Taken from cysteine to phenylalanine, the CDR3 has 16 residues. CDR3 DNA only is kept here, 48 bases in frame from base 1. V and J are truncated by 4 bases and 2 bases respectively, leaving an intervening sequence of 15 bases.